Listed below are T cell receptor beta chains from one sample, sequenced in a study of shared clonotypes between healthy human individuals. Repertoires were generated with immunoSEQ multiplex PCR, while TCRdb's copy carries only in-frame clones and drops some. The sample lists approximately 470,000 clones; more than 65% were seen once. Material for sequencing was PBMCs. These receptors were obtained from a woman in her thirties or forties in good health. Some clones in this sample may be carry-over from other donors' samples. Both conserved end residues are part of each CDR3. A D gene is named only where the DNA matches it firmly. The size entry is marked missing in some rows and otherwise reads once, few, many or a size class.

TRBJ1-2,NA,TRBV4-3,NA,CASSHIPTGVMGYGYTF,TGCGCCAGCAGCCACATCCCGACTGGGGTCATGGGGTATGGCTACACCTTT
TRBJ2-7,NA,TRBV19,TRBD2,CASSRTGLADYEQYF,TGTGCCAGTAGTAGGACGGGACTAGCGGATTACGAGCAGTACTTC
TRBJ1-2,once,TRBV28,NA,CASRPGTPTHGYTF,TGTGCCAGCAGGCCCGGGACGCCCACGCATGGCTACACCTTC
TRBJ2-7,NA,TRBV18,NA,CASSPGHNSYEQYF,TGTGCCAGCTCACCGGGACACAACTCCTACGAGCAGTACTTC
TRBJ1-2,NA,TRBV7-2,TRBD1,CASSAGQNYGYTF,TGTGCCAGCAGCGCGGGACAGAACTATGGCTACACCTTC
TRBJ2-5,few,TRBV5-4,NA,CASSLVLGTQYF,TGTGCCAGCAGCTTGGTGTTGGGGACCCAGTACTTC
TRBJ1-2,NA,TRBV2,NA,CASSEALGYGYTF,TGTGCCAGCAGTGAAGCATTGGGATACGGCTACACCTTC
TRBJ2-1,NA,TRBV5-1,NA,CASSLVVGDGEQFF,TGCGCCAGCAGCTTGGTAGTGGGGGACGGGGAGCAGTTCTTC
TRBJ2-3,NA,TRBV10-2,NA,CASGSDTQYF,TGCGCCAGCGGGTCCGATACGCAGTATTTT
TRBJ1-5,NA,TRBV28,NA,CASSLGIQPQHF,TGTGCCAGCAGTTTGGGTATTCAGCCCCAGCATTTT
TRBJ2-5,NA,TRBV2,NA,CACGWGETQYF,TGTGCCTGCGGGTGGGGAGAGACCCAGTACTTC
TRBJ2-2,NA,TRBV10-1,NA,CASSAVEPGSGELFF,TGCGCCAGCTCCGCGGTGGAGCCCGGGAGCGGGGAGCTGTTTTTT
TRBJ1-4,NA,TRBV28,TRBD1,CASSLGGQGAEKLLF,TGTGCCAGCAGTTTAGGGGGACAGGGGGCTGAAAAACTGCTTTTT
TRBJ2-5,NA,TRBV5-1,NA,CASSLYRSRETQYF,TGCGCCAGCAGCTTGTATCGGTCCAGGGAGACCCAGTACTTC
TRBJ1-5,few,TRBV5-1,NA,CASSLGLGEGSQPQHF,TGCGCCAGCAGCTTGGGCCTCGGGGAGGGCAGTCAGCCCCAGCATTTT
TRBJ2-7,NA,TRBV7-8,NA,CASSQRTEPLPYEQYF,TGTGCCAGCAGCCAGCGGACAGAGCCCCTACCCTACGAGCAGTACTTC
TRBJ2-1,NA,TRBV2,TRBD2,CASSYYPGGELNEQFF,TGTGCCAGCAGTTATTATCCGGGAGGGGAGTTGAATGAGCAGTTCTTC
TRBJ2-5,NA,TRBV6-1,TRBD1,CASSEGGQGVHETQYF,TGTGCCAGCAGTGAAGGGGGACAGGGAGTCCATGAGACCCAGTACTTC
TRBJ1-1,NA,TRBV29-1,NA,CSVWAREGGTEAFF,TGCAGCGTTTGGGCCAGGGAGGGTGGCACTGAAGCTTTCTTT
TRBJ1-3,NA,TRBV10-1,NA,CASSDRRLSSGNTIYF,TGCGCCAGCAGTGATCGGAGGTTGTCCTCTGGAAACACCATATATTTT
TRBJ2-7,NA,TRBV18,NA,CASSPLSNSYEQYF,TGTGCCAGCTCACCACTCAGTAACTCCTACGAGCAGTACTTC
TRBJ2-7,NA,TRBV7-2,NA,CASSSDGFSSYEQYF,TGTGCCAGCAGCTCGGACGGCTTCAGCTCCTACGAGCAGTACTTC
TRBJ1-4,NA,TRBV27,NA,CASSFGGREKLFF,TGTGCCAGCAGTTTCGGGGGTCGTGAAAAACTGTTTTTT
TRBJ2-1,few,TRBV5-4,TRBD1,CASSYRGPGNEQFF,TGTGCCAGCAGCTACAGGGGGCCGGGGAATGAGCAGTTCTTC
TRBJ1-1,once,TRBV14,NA,CASSQDGPGAFF,TGTGCCAGCAGCCAAGACGGACCCGGAGCTTTCTTT
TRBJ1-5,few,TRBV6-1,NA,CASSEVSTNNQPQHF,TGTGCCAGCAGTGAAGTGTCGACAAACAATCAGCCCCAGCATTTT
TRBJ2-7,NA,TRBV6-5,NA,CASSIQRDNPEQYF,TGTGCCAGCAGTATTCAGCGGGACAACCCCGAGCAGTACTTC
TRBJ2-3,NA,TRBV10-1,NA,CASSELGIQADTQYF,TGCGCCAGCAGTGAGTTGGGGATACAGGCAGATACGCAGTATTTT
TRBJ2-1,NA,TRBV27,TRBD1,CASSIRDRGLEPYNEQFF,TGTGCCAGCAGTATCCGGGACAGGGGACTAGAACCCTACAATGAGCAGTTCTTC